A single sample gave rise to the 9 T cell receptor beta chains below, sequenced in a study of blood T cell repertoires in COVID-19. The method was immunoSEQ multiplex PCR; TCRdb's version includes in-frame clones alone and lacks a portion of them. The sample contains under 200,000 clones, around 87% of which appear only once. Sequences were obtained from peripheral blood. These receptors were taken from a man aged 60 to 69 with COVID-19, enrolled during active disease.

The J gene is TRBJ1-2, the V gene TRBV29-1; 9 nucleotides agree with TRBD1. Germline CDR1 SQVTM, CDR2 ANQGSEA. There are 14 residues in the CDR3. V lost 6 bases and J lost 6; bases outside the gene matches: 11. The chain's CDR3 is CSVSGTGSFDGYTF. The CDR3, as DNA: TGCAGCGTCTCCGGGACAGGGAGTTTTGATGGCTACACCTTC.

The CDR3 bases are TGTGCCAGCAGCTTGTATGCAGGGGAGGGACAGCCCCAGCATTTT. This codes for CASSLYAGEGQPQHF. The chain has TRBV5-5 and TRBJ1-5; a weak D match, TRBD1 (6 bases). This CDR3 contains 15 residues. Germline V lookup: CDR1 SGHKS, CDR2 YYEKEE (reference sequence). Trimming shortened V by 1 base and J by 7 bases, and 15 bases separated the two germline ends.

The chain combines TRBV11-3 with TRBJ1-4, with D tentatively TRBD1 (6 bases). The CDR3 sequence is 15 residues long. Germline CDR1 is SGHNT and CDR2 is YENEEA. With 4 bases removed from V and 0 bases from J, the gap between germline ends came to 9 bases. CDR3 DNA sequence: TGTGCCAGCAGCTCCCGGACAGCAACTAATGAAAAACTGTTTTTT. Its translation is CASSSRTATNEKLFF.

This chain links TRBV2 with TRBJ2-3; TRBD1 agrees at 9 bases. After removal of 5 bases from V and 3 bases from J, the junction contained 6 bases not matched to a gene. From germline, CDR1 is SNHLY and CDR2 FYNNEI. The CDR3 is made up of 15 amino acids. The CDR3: CASSQDRGRTDTQYF. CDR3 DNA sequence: TGTGCCAGCAGTCAGGACAGGGGAAGGACAGATACGCAGTATTTT. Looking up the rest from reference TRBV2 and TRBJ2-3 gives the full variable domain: EPEVTQTPSHQVTQMGQEVILRCVPISNHLYFYWYRQILGQKVEFLVSFYNNEISEKSEIFDDQFSVERPDGSNFTLKIRSTKLEDSAMYFCASSQDRGRTDTQYFGPGTRLTVL.

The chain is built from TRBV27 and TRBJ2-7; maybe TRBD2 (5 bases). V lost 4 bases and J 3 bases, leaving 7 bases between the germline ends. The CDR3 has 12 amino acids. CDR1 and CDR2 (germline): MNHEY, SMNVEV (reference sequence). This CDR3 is CASSSDFYEQYF. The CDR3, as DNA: TGTGCCAGCAGTTCGGACTTCTACGAGCAGTACTTC.

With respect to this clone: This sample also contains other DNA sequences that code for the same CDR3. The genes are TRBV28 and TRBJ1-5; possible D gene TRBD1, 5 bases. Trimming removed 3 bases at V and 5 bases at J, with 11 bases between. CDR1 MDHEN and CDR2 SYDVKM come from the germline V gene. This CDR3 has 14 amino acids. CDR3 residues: CASSFRRGDQPQHF. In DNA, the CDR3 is TGTGCCAGCAGTTTTAGGAGGGGAGATCAGCCCCAGCATTTT.

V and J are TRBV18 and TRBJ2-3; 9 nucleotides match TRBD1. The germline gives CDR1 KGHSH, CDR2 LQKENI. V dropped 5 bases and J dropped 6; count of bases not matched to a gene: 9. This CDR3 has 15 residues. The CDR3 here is CASSSSGTGSDTQYF. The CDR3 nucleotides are TGTGCCAGCTCATCCTCCGGGACAGGGTCGGATACGCAGTATTTT.

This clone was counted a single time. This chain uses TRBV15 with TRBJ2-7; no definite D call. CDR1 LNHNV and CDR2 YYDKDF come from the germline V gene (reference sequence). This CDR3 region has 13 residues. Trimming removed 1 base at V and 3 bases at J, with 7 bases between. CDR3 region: CATSRATGYEQYF. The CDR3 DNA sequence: TGTGCCACCAGCAGAGCGACGGGCTACGAGCAGTACTTC.

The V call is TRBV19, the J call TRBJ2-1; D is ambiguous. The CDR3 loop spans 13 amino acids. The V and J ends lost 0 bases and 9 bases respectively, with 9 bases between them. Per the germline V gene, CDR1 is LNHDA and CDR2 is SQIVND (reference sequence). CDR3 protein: CASSIDPLSEQFF. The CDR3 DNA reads TGTGCCAGTAGTATAGATCCCCTGAGTGAGCAGTTCTTC. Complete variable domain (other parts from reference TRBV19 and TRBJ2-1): DGGITQSPKYLFRKEGQNVTLSCEQNLNHDAMYWYRQDPGQGLRLIYYSQIVNDFQKGDIAEGYSVSREKKESFPLTVTSAQKNPTAFYLCASSIDPLSEQFFGPGTRLTVL.